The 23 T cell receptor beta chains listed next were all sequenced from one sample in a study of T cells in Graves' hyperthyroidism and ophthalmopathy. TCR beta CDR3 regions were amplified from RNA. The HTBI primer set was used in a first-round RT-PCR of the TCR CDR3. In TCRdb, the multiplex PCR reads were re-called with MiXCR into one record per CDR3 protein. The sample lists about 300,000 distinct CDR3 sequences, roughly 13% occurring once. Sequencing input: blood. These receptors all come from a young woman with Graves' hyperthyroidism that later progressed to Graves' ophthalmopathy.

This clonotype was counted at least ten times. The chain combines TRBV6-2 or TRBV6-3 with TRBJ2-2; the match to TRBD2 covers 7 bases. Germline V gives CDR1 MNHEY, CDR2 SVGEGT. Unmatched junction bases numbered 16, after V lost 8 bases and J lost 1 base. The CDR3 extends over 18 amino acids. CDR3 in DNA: TGTGCCAGCTGGTTTTCGGGTCTAGCGGAGTTGAACACCGGGGAGCTGTTTTTT. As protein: CASWFSGLAELNTGELFF.

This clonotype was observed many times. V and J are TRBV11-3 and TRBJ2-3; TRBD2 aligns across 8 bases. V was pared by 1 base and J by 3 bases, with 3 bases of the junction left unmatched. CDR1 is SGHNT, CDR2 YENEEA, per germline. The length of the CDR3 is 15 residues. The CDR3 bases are TGTGCCAGCAGCTTAGGGACTAGCACGACAGATACGCAGTATTTT. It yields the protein CASSLGTSTTDTQYF.

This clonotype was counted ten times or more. The DNA of the CDR3 is TGTGCCAGCAGTTACTCGATCCCGGGAGGCTCTGGGGCCAACGTCCTGACTTTC. Translation gives CASSYSIPGGSGANVLTF. This chain joins TRBV6-2 or TRBV6-3 and TRBJ2-6; 7 bases agree with TRBD2. CDR3 length equals 18 residues. V lost 0 bases, J lost 0 bases, and 5 bases stayed unmatched. The germline gives CDR1 MNHEY, CDR2 SVGEGT.

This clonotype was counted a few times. The CDR3 DNA reads as TGCGCCAGCAGCCAAGGGGGAGGGAAGAGCTCCTACGAGCAGTACTTC. Translating it yields CASSQGGGKSSYEQYF. V is TRBV4-3 and J is TRBJ2-7; 7 positions agree with TRBD2. Germline-derived CDR1 and CDR2 are LGHNA and YSLEER. The CDR3 is 16 residues long. The V segment lost 1 base and the J segment 0 bases; nucleotides outside the gene matches: 6.

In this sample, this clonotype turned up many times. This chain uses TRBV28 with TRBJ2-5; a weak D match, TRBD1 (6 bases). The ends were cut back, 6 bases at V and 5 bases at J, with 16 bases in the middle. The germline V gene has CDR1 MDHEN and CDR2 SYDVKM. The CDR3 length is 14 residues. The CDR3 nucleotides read TGTGCCAGCAGCCTATGGACAGTCGGGGAGACCCAGTACTTC. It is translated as CASSLWTVGETQYF.

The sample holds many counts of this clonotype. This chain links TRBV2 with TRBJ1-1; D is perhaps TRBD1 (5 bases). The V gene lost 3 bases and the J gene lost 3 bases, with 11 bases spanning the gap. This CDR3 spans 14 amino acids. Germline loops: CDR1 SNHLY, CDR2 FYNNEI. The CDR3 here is CASSERGWDTEAFF. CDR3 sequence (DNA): TGTGCCAGCAGTGAGCGGGGGTGGGACACTGAAGCTTTCTTT.

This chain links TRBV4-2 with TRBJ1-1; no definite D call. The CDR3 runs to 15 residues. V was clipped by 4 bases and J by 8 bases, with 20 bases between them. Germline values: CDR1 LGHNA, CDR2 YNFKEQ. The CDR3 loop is CASSRLISGSGEAFF. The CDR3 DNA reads TGTGCCAGCAGCCGACTGATCTCCGGTTCGGGGGAAGCTTTCTTT.

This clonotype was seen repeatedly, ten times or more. The CDR3: CASSERQGANTEAFF. Here the CDR3 DNA reads TGTGCCAGCAGTGAGAGGCAGGGCGCGAACACTGAAGCTTTCTTT. The rearrangement uses TRBV2 and TRBJ1-1, with a tentative D call TRBD1 (5 bases). In germline, CDR1 is SNHLY, CDR2 FYNNEI. Trimming took off 3 bases at V and 1 base at J, with 12 bases between the two ends. The CDR3 loop spans 15 amino acids. Together with reference TRBV2 and TRBJ1-1, the CDR3 gives the full variable domain: EPEVTQTPSHQVTQMGQEVILRCVPISNHLYFYWYRQILGQKVEFLVSFYNNEISEKSEIFDDQFSVERPDGSNFTLKIRSTKLEDSAMYFCASSERQGANTEAFFGQGTRLTVV.

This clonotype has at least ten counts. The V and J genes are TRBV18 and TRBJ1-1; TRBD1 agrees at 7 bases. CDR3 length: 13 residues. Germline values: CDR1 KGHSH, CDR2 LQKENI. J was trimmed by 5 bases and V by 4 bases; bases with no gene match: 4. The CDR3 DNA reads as TGTGCCAGCTCACGACAGGGAAGGACTGAAGCTTTCTTT. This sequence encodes CASSRQGRTEAFF. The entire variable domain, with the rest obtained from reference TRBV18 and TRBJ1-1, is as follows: NAGVMQNPRHLVRRRGQEARLRCSPMKGHSHVYWYRQLPEEGLKFMVYLQKENIIDESGMPKERFSAEFPKEGPSILRIQQVVRGDSAAYFCASSRQGRTEAFFGQGTRLTVV.

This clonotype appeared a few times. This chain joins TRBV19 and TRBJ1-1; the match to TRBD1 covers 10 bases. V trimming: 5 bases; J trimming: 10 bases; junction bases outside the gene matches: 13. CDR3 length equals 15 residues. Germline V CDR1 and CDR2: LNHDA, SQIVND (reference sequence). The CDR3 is CASSASPGQGIGAFF. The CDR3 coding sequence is TGTGCCAGTAGTGCTTCACCGGGACAGGGGATAGGAGCTTTCTTT.

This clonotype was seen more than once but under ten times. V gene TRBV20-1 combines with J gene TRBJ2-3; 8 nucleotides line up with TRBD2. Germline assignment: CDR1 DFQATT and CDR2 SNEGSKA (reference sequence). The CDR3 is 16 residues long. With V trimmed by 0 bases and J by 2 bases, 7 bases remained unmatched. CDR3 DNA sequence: TGCAGTGCTAGAGATTGGGTAGCGGGGACCACAGATACGCAGTATTTT. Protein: CSARDWVAGTTDTQYF.

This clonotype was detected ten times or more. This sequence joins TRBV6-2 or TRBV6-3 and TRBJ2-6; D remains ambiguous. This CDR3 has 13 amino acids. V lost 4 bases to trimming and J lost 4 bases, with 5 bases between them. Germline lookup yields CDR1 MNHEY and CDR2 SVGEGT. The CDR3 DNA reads TGTGCCAGCAGTTTATGGGGGGCCAACGTCCTGACTTTC. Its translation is CASSLWGANVLTF.

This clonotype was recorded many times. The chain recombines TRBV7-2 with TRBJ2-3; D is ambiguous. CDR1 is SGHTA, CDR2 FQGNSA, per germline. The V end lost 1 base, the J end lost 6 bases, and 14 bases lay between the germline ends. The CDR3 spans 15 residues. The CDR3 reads CASSLDRPLLDTQYF. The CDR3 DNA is TGTGCCAGCAGCTTAGACCGACCCCTTTTGGATACGCAGTATTTT.

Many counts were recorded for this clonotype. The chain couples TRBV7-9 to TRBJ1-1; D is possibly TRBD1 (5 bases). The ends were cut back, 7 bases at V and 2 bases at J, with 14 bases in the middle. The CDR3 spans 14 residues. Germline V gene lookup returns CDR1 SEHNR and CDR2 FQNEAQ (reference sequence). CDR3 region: CASNSGQGNTEAFF. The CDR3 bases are TGTGCCAGCAACTCGGGGCAGGGTAACACTGAAGCTTTCTTT.

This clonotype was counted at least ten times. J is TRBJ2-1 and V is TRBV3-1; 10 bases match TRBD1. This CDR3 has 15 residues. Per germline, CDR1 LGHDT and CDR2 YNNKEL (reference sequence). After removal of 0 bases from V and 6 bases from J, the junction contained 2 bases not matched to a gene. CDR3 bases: TGTGCCAGCAGCCAAGATCGGACAGGGGGCAATGAGCAGTTCTTC. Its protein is CASSQDRTGGNEQFF.

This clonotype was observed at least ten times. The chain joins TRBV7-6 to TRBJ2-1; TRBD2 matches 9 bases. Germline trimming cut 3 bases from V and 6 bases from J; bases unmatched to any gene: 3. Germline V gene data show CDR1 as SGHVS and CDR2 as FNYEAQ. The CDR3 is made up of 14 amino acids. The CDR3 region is CASSFSGGGNEQFF. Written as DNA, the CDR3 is TGTGCCAGCAGCTTTAGCGGGGGCGGCAATGAGCAGTTCTTC.

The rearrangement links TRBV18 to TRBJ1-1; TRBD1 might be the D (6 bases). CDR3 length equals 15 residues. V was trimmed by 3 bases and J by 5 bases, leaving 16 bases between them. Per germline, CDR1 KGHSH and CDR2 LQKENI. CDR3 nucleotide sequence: TGTGCCAGCTCACCTAGGACAGCGGGTCGGACTGAAGCTTTCTTT. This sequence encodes CASSPRTAGRTEAFF.

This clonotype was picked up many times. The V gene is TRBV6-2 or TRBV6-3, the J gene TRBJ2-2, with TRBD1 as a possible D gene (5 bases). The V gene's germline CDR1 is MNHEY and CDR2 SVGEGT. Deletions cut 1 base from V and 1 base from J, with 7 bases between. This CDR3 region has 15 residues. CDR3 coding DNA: TGTGCCAGCAGTTACTTCAGGGTGAACACCGGGGAGCTGTTTTTT. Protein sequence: CASSYFRVNTGELFF.

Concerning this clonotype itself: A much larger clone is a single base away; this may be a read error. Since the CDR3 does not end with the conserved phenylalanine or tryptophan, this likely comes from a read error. The DNA for the CDR3 is TGTGCCAGCAGATTCCTAGCGGGAGGTCACAATGAGCAGTTCTCC. Translating gives CASRFLAGGHNEQFS. The chain has TRBV12-3 or TRBV12-4 and TRBJ2-1, with 11 bases that match TRBD2. The CDR3 sequence is 15 residues long. The V segment lost 6 bases and the J segment 5 bases; nucleotides outside the gene matches: 6.

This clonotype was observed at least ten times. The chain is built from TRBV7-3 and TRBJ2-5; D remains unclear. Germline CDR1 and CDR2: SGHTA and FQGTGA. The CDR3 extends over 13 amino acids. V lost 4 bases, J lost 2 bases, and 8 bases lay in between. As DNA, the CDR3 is TGTGCCAGCAGCTCCAACCCACAAGAGACCCAGTACTTC. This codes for CASSSNPQETQYF.

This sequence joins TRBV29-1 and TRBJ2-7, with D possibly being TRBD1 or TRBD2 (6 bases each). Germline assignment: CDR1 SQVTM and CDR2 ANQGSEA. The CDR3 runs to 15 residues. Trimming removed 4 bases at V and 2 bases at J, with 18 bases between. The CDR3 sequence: CSVVRPGALAYEQYF. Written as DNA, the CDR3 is TGCAGCGTTGTCCGCCCGGGGGCGTTGGCCTACGAGCAGTACTTC.

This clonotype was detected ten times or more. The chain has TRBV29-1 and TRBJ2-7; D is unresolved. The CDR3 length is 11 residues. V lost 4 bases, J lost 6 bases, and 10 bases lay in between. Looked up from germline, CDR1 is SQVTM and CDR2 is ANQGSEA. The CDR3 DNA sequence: TGCAGCGTTGTTGGCGGCGGCGAGCAGTACTTC. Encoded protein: CSVVGGGEQYF.

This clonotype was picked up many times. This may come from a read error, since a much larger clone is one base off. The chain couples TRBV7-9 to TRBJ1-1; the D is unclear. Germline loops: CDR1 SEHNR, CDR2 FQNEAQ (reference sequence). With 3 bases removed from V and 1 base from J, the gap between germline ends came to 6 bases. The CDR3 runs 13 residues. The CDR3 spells CASSLRENTEAFF. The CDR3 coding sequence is TGTGCCAGCAGCTTGAGGGAGAACACTGAAGCTTTCTTT.